This TCR beta chain came from a study of T cell responses to AZD1222 COVID-19 vaccine. Study-wide results and caveats: Only six individuals given AZD1222 were seropositive at baseline. Researchers report vaccine-associated CD4 TCRs spanning spike, with dominance at 160-218 and 743-854.

The germline CDR1 and CDR2 sequences are KGHSH and LQKENI. This CDR3 is 13 amino acids long. V was clipped by 6 bases and J by 4 bases, with 12 bases between them. The table lists this clone with a count of one. No antigen is known for it. Assay used: immunoSEQ multiplex PCR; TCRdb lists only in-frame clones, some missing. The data hold over 130,000 clones, with around 89% observed a single time. The sample consisted of peripheral blood, taken on day 0 of AZD1222 vaccination. The chain is built from TRBV18 and TRBJ1-1; the D is unclear. The clonotype originates from an adult in good health. This CDR3 is CASSDSSSTEAFF. The DNA of the CDR3 is TGTGCCAGCTCGGACTCGAGTAGCACTGAAGCTTTCTTT.